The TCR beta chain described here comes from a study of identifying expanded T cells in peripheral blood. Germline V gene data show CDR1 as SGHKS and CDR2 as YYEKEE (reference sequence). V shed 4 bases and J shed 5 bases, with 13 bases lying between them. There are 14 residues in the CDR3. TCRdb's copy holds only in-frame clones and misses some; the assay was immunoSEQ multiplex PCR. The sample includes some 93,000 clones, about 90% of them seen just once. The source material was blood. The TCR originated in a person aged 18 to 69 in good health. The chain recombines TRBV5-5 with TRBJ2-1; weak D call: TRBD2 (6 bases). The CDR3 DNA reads TGTGCCAGCAGCGCCTGGGGGGTCCACAATGAGCAGTTCTTC. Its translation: CASSAWGVHNEQFF.